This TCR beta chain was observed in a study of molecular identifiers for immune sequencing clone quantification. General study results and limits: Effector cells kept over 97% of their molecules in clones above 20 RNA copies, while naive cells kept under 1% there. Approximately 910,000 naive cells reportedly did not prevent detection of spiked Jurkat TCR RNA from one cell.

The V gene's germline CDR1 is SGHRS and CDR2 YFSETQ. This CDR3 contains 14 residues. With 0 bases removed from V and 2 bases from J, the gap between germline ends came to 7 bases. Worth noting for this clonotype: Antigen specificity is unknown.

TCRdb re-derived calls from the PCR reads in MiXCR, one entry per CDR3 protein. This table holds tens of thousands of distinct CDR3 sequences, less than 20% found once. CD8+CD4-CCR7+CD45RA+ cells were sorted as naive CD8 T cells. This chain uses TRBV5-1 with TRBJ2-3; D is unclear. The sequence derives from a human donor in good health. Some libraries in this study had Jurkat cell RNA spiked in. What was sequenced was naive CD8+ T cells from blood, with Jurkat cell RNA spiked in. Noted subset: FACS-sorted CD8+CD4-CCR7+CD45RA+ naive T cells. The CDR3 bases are TGCGCCAGCAGCTTGGTGGCGGACACAGATACGCAGTATTTT. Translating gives CASSLVADTDTQYF.